This TCR beta chain was found in a study of identical twins (dated by TCRdb to 2016 to 2018). Background for the entire study: The study deep-sequenced TCR alpha and beta repertoires from monozygotic twins, unrelated adults of various ages and cord blood to test whether fetal clonotypes persist. Replicate twin experiments were performed at different times using different library preparation protocols to rule out contamination.

At the junction V is shortened by 0 bases and J by 8 bases; bases outside the gene matches: 10. The germline V gene yields MGHRA for CDR1 and YSYEKL for CDR2. The CDR3 goes from the cysteine to the phenylalanine over 17 residues. Only CDR3 DNA remains: 51 bases, in frame from the first base. Every donor was a healthy Caucasian. The twin cohort comprised three pairs of female monozygotic twins, all aged about 18 to 30 years. Positive isolation kits from Invitrogen were used to isolate CD4+ and CD8+ T cell populations. Overall results and qualifications from the work: Fewer insertions were carried by abundant cord blood beta clonotypes; a weaker similar trend was observed in young adult naive repertoires, while no such trend was observed in memory repertoires. Out-of-frame TCR alpha sharing in monozygotic twins was systematically underestimated by recombination models, whereas sharing between unrelated individuals was in agreement with the recombination models. The excess sharing between twins in beta out-of-frame sequences was weaker because fewer shared sequences reduced the signal-to-noise ratio. Out-of-frame TCR alpha sequences shared between twins showed an excess of low generation-probability sequences compared with coincidental sharing between unrelated individuals. Because the same donors could not be followed over many years, the conclusions depended on cross-sectional statistical analysis. Invariant T cells such as MAIT and iNKT could partly confound zero-insertion analyses, though diverse VJ usage argued against this for most clonotypes.

Libraries were made using 5' RACE. The run used an Illumina HiSeq 2000. A universal primer binding site was added through template switching, and the final cDNA carried a unique molecular identifier so that TCR cDNA molecules could be counted accurately. Specific primers in the conserved constant-segment region were used to synthesize first-strand cDNA for TCR alpha and beta chains. Each cDNA library was double barcoded, with a SMART-Mk sample barcode plus Illumina barcodes, to control for contamination. TruSeq adapter sequences along with Illumina sample barcodes were introduced in two successive PCR steps. Sequencing of the TCR alpha and beta cDNA libraries was done on the Illumina HiSeq platform using custom primers. The paper's processing steps were these. MiGEC was used to process raw reads and extract unique molecular identifiers, and MiXCR was used to find CDR3 positions. For each individual, recombination models were inferred using an EM algorithm with the repgenHMM and IGoR tools. The tcR package in R was used for shared clonotype analysis, with sharing normalized by the product of cloneset sizes. To study raw recombination free of thymic and clonal selection effects, out-of-frame nonproductive sequences were analyzed. TCRdb itself trimmed the public reads at Q25 with fastp, ran MiXCR and retained productive beta chains. For every CDR3 protein sequence, its rows merge into one entry that carries the most common genes and DNA. TCRdb's processing, not the authors', yielded these V and J calls. This sample holds roughly 240,000 distinct CDR3 sequences; 7.5% were observed only once. The ten largest make up around 5.4% of the sample.

This clonotype was seen ten or more times. It lacks a known antigen. The sample holds no much larger clone one base away, and base qualities are not on file. The same data also contributed to another study, on yellow fever vaccine responses in identical twins. Reported in the second study: According to the authors, in identical twins the way T cells responded to vaccination appeared partly convergent and partly personalized. In the study, vaccine-responding T cell clones were precisely tracked in identical twins.

This chain is built from TRBV4-1 and TRBJ2-1; TRBD1 lines up with 10 middle nucleotides. The sequenced sample consisted of CD8+ T cells sorted from blood. This TCR was sampled from a woman aged 18 to 35 in good health. The CDR3 region reads CASSQEPGTGVNDEQFF. The nucleotide sequence reads TGCGCCAGCAGCCAAGAGCCGGGGACAGGGGTGAACGATGAGCAGTTCTTC.